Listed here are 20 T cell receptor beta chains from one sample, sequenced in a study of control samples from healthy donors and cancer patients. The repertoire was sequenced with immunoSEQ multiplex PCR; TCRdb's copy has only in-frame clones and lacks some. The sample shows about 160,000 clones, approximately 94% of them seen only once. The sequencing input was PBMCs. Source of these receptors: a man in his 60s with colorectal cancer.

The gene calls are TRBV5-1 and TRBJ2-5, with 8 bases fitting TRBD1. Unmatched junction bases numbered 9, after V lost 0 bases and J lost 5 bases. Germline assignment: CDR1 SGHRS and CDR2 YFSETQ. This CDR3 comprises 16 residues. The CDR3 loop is CASSLAEDREEETQYF. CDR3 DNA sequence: TGCGCCAGCAGCTTGGCCGAGGACAGGGAGGAGGAGACCCAGTACTTC.

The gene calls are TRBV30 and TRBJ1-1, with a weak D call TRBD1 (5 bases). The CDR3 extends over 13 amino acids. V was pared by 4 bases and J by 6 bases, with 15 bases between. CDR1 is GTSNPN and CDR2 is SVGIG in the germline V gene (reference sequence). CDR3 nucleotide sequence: TGTGCCTGGACGCGCGCCATAGGGGCTGAAGCTTTCTTT. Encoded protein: CAWTRAIGAEAFF. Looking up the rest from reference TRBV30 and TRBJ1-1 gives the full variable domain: SQTIHQWPATLVQPVGSPLSLECTVEGTSNPNLYWYRQAAGRGLQLLFYSVGIGQISSEVPQNLSASRPQDRQFILSSKKLLLSDSGFYLCAWTRAIGAEAFFGQGTRLTVV.

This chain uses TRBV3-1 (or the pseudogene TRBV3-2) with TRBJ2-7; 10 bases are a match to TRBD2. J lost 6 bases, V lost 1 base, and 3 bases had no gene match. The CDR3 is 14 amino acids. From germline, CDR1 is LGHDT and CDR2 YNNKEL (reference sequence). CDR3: CASSQVRTSGEQYF. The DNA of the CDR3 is TGTGCCAGCAGCCAAGTAAGGACTAGCGGCGAGCAGTACTTC.

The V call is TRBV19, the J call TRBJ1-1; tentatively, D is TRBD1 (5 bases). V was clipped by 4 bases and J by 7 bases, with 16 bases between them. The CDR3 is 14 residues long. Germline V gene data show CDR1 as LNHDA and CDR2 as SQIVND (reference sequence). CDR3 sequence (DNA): TGTGCCAGTAGTAGTCTAAACAGGTATGATGAAGCTTTCTTT. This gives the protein CASSSLNRYDEAFF.

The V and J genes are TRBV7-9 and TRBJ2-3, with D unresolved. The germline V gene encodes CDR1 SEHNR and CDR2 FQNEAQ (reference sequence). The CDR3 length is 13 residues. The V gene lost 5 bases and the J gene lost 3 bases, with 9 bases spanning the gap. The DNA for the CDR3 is TGTGCCAGCAGCCTCATAGCAACAGATACGCAGTATTTT. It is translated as CASSLIATDTQYF.

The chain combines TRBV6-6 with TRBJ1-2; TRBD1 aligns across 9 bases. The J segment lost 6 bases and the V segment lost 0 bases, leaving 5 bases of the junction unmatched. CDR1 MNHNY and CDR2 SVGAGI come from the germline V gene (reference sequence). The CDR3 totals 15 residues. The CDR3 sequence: CASSYSGTGPHGYTF. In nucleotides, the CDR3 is TGTGCCAGCAGTTACTCCGGGACAGGGCCCCATGGCTACACCTTC.

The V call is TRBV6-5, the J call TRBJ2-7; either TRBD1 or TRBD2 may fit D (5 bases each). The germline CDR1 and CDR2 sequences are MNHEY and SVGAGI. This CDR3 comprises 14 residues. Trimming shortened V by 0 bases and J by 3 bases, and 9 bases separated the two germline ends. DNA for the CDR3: TGTGCCAGCAGTTACTCCGGGACCAACTACGAGCAGTACTTC. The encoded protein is CASSYSGTNYEQYF.

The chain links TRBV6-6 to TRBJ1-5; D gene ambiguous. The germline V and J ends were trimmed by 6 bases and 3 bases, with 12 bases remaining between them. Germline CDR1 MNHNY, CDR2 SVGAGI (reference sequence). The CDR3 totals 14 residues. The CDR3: CASSPGRINQPQHF. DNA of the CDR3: TGTGCCAGCAGCCCCGGGCGGATCAATCAGCCCCAGCATTTT.

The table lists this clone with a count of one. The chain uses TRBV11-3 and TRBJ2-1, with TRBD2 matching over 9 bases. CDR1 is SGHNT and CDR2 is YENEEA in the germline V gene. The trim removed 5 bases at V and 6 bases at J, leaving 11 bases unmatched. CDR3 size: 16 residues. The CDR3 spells CASSPRGGGAPNEQFF. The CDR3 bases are TGTGCCAGCAGCCCCCGCGGGGGGGGCGCCCCCAATGAGCAGTTCTTC.

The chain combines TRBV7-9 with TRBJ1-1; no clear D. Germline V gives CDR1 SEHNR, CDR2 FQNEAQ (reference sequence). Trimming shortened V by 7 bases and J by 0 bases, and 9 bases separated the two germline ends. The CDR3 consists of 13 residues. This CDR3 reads CASKGSLNTEAFF. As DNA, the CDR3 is TGTGCCAGCAAGGGCAGCTTGAACACTGAAGCTTTCTTT.

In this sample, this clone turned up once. The CDR3 DNA reads as TGTGCCAGCAGCTTAAGACAGGGGTGGGGGACCCAGTACTTC. Translated, it gives CASSLRQGWGTQYF. The chain recombines TRBV5-4 with TRBJ2-5; the match to TRBD1 covers 8 bases. The V gene end was trimmed by 2 bases and the J gene end by 7 bases; junction bases not matched to a gene: 7. Germline V gives CDR1 SGHNT, CDR2 YYREEE (reference sequence). The length of the CDR3 is 14 residues.

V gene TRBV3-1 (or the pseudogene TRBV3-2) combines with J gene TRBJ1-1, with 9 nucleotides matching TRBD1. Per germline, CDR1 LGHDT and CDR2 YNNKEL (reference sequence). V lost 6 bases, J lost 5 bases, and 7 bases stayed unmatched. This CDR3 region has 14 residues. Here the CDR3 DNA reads TGTGCCAGCAGTGCGGGACAGGGTGGTACTGAAGCTTTCTTT. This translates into CASSAGQGGTEAFF.

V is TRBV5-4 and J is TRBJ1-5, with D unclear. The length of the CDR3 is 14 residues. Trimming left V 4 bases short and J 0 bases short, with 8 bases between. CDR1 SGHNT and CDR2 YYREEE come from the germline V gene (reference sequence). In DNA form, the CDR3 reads TGTGCCAGCAGCCCGGACGGTAGCAATCAGCCCCAGCATTTT. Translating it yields CASSPDGSNQPQHF.

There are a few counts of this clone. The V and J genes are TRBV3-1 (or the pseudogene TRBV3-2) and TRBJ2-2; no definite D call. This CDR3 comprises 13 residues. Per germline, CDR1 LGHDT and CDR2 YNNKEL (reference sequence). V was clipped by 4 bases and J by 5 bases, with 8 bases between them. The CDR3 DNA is TGTGCCAGCAGCCCAGTGAGGACCGGGGAGCTGTTTTTT. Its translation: CASSPVRTGELFF.

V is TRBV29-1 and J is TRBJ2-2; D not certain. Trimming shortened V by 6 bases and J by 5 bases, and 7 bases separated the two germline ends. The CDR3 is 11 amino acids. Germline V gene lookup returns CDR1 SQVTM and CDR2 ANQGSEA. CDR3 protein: CSVHQTGELFF. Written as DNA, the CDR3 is TGCAGCGTCCACCAGACCGGGGAGCTGTTTTTT.

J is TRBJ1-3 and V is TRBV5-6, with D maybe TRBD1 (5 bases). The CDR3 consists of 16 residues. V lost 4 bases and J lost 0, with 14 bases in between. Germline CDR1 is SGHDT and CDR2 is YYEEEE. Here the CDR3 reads CASSATDSSSGNTIYF. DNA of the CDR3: TGTGCCAGCAGCGCGACAGATTCGTCCTCTGGAAACACCATATATTTT.

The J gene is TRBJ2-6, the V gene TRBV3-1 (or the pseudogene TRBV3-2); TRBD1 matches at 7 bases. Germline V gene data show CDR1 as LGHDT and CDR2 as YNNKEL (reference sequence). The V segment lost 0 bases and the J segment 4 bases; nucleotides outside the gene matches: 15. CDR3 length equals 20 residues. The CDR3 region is CASSQEPGQSIPTGANVLTF. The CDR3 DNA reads TGTGCCAGCAGCCAAGAACCGGGACAGTCCATTCCGACCGGGGCCAACGTCCTGACTTTC.

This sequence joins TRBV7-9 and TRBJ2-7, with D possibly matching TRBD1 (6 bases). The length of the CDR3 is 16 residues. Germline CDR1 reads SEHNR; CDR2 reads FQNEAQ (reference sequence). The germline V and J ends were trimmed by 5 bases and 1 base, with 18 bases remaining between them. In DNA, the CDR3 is TGTGCCAGCAGCACCAGGACGGACAGCTTATCCTACGAGCAGTACTTC. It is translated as CASSTRTDSLSYEQYF. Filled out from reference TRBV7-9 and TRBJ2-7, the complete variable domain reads DTGVSQNPRHKITKRGQNVTFRCDPISEHNRLYWYRQTLGQGPEFLTYFQNEAQLEKSRLLSDRFSAERPKGSFSTLEIQRTEQGDSAMYLCASSTRTDSLSYEQYFGPGTRLTVT.

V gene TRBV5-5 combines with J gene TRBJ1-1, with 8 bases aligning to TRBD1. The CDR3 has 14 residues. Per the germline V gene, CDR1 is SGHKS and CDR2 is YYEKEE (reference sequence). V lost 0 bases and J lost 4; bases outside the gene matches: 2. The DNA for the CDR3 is TGTGCCAGCAGCTTGGGACAGGGGTCCACTGAAGCTTTCTTT. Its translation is CASSLGQGSTEAFF.

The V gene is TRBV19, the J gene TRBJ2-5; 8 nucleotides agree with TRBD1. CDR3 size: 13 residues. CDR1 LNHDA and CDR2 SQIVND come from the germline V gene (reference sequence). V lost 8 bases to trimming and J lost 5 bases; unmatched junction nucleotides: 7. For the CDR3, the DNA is TGTGCCAGTCTTGGACAGGGTCTGGAGACCCAGTACTTC. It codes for CASLGQGLETQYF.